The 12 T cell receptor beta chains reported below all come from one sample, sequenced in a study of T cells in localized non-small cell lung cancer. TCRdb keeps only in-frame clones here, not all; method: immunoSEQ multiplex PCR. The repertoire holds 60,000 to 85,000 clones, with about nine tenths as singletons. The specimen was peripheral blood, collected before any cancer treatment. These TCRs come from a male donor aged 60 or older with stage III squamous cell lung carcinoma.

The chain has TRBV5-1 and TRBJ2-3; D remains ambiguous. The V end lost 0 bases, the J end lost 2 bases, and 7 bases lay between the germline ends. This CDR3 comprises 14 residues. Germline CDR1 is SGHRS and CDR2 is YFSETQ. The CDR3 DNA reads TGCGCCAGCAGCTTGGGCTCCCCCACAGATACGCAGTATTTT. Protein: CASSLGSPTDTQYF.

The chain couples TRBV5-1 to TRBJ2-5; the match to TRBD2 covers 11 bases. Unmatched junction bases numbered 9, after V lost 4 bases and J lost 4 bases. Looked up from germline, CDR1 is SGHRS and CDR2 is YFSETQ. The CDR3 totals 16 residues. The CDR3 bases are TGCGCCAGCAGCCCTCGACTAGCGGGGCTTGGAGAGACCCAGTACTTC. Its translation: CASSPRLAGLGETQYF.

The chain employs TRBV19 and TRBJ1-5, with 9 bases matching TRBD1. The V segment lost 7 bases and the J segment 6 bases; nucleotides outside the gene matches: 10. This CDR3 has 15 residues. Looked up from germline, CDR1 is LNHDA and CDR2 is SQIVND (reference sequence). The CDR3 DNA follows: TGTGCCAGTAAACCCCGGGACAGGGAAGGTCAGCCCCAGCATTTT. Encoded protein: CASKPRDREGQPQHF.

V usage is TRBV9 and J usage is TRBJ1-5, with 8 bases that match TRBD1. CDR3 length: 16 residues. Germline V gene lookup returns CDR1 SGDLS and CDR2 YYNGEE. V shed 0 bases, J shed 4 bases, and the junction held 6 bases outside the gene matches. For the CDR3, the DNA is TGTGCCAGCAGCGTAGACAGGGGGACACCAAATCAGCCCCAGCATTTT. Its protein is CASSVDRGTPNQPQHF.

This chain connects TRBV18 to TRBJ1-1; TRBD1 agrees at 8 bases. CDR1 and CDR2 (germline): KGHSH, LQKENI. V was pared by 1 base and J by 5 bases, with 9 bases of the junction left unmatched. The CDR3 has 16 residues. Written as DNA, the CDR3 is TGTGCCAGCTCACCACAAAGGACAGGGTCGGGGACTGAAGCTTTCTTT. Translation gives CASSPQRTGSGTEAFF.

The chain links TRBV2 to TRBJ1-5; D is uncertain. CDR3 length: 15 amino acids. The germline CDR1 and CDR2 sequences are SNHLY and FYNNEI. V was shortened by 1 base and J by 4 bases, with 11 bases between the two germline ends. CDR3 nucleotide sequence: TGTGCCAGCAGTGAAGGGCCGAACCAGAATCAGCCCCAGCATTTT. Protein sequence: CASSEGPNQNQPQHF.

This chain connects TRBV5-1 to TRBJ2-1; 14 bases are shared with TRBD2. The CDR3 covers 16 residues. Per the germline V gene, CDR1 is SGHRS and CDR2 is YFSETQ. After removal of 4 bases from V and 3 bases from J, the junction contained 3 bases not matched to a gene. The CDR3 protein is CASSRTSGGIYNEQFF. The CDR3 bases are TGCGCCAGCAGCCGGACTAGCGGGGGGATCTACAATGAGCAGTTCTTC.

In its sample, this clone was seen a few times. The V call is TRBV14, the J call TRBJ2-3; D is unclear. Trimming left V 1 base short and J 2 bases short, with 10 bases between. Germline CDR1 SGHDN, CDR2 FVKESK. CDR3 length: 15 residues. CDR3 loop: CASSQGWSATDTQYF. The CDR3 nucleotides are TGTGCCAGCAGCCAAGGGTGGTCAGCCACAGATACGCAGTATTTT.

This CDR3 reads CSASHNEQFF. In nucleotides, the CDR3 is TGCAGTGCTAGCCACAATGAGCAGTTCTTC. V usage is TRBV20-1 and J usage is TRBJ2-1; D remains unclear. CDR1 and CDR2 (germline): DFQATT, SNEGSKA (reference sequence). The CDR3 is 10 amino acids. V lost 3 bases and J lost 5, with 2 bases in between.

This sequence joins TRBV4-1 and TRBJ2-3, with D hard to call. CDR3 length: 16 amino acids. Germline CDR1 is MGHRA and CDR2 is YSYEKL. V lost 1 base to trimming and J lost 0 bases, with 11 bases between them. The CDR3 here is CASSQAHSLSTDTQYF. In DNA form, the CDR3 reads TGCGCCAGCAGCCAAGCCCACTCTCTTAGCACAGATACGCAGTATTTT.

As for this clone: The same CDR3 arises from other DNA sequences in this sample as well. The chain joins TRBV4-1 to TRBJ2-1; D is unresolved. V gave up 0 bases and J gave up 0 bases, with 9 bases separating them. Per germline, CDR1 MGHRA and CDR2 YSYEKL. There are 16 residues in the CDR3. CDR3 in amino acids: CASSQDRAGSYNEQFF. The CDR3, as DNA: TGCGCCAGCAGCCAAGATAGGGCAGGCTCCTACAATGAGCAGTTCTTC.

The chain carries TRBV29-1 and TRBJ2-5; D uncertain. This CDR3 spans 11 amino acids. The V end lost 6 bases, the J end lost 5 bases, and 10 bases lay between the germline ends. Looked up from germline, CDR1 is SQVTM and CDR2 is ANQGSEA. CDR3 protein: CSVARVETQYF. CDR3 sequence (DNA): TGCAGCGTGGCGAGAGTGGAGACCCAGTACTTC.